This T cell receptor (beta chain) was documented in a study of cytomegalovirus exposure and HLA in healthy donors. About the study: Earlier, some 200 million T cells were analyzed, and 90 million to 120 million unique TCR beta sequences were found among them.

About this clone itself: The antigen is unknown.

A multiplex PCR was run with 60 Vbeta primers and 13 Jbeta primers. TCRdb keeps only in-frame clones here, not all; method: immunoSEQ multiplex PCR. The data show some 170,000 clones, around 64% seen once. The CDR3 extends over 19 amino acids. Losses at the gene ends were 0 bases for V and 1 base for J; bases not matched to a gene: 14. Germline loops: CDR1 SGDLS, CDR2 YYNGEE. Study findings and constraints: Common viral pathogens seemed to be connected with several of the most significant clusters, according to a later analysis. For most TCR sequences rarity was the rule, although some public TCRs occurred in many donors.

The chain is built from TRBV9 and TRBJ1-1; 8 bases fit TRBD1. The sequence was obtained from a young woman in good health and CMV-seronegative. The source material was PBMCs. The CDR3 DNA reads TGTGCCAGCAGCGTAGTCCCCTTCGCCCCACAGGGGGGGAACACTGAAGCTTTCTTT. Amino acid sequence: CASSVVPFAPQGGNTEAFF.